The 19 T cell receptor beta chains reported below all come from one sample, sequenced in a study of Tregs in tolerant kidney transplant recipients. TCRdb's table, derived via immunoSEQ multiplex PCR, lists solely in-frame clones and lacks some. The table includes 75,000 to 95,000 clones, around 90% detected once. What was sequenced was CD8+ T cells from blood. The receptors come from a human donor in good health.

V is TRBV6-5 and J is TRBJ2-3, with D perhaps TRBD1 (6 bases). CDR1 is MNHEY and CDR2 is SVGAGI in the germline V gene. This CDR3 comprises 16 residues. Trimming pared 2 bases from V and 0 bases from J, leaving 12 bases between. The DNA for the CDR3 is TGTGCCAGCAGTTACGGGACAAGCCTTAGCACAGATACGCAGTATTTT. Translation: CASSYGTSLSTDTQYF.

V and J are TRBV15 and TRBJ2-7; D possibly uses TRBD1 or TRBD2 (5 bases each). V shed 3 bases and J shed 2 bases, with 17 bases lying between them. The CDR3 runs 16 residues. CDR1 is LNHNV, CDR2 YYDKDF, per germline (reference sequence). The CDR3 is CATSSAPRDLPYEQYF. DNA of the CDR3: TGTGCCACCAGCAGTGCACCCAGGGACCTGCCCTACGAGCAGTACTTC.

This clone appeared a few times. The genes are TRBV11-1 and TRBJ2-1, with 8 bases identical to TRBD2. Germline values: CDR1 SGHAT, CDR2 FQDESV (reference sequence). After removal of 1 base from V and 10 bases from J, the junction contained 6 bases not matched to a gene. The CDR3 totals 14 residues. CDR3 bases: TGTGCCAGCAGCTTAGGTTCCCGACTAGCGGAGCAGTTCTTC. Its translation: CASSLGSRLAEQFF.

The chain has TRBV9 and TRBJ2-3; 7 bases align to TRBD2. J lost 2 bases, V lost 3 bases, and 9 bases had no gene match. Germline assignment: CDR1 SGDLS and CDR2 YYNGEE. The CDR3 covers 16 residues. DNA for the CDR3: TGTGCCAGCAGCGCCCGAGCGGGGTTTGACACAGATACGCAGTATTTT. Amino acids: CASSARAGFDTDTQYF.

This sequence joins TRBV27 and TRBJ2-1; D remains unclear. CDR3 size: 12 residues. Germline V gives CDR1 MNHEY, CDR2 SMNVEV (reference sequence). V was pared by 4 bases and J by 8 bases, with 9 bases between. The CDR3 sequence: CASSYWTDEQFF. The CDR3 DNA is TGTGCCAGCAGTTACTGGACGGATGAGCAGTTCTTC.

The CDR3, as DNA: TGTGCCAGCAGTTACTTTACGGGCTACGAGCAGTACTTC. This encodes CASSYFTGYEQYF. The chain carries TRBV6-5 and TRBJ2-7; D is uncertain. V was pared by 1 base and J by 3 bases, with 7 bases between. The CDR3 is made up of 13 amino acids. Germline lookup yields CDR1 MNHEY and CDR2 SVGAGI.

The genes are TRBV2 and TRBJ2-2; 8 nucleotides agree with TRBD1. The CDR3 contains 14 residues. Trimming took 4 bases from V and 7 from J; bases not matched to a gene: 5. Germline lookup yields CDR1 SNHLY and CDR2 FYNNEI. The CDR3 nucleotides are TGTGCCAGCAGTGCCGGACAGGGTTACGGGGAGCTGTTTTTT. Translated, it gives CASSAGQGYGELFF.

The chain is built from TRBV9 and TRBJ2-7, with 8 bases that match TRBD2. V dropped 3 bases and J dropped 2; count of bases not matched to a gene: 4. Germline V gene sequence: CDR1 SGDLS, CDR2 YYNGEE. The CDR3 sequence is 14 residues long. The CDR3 DNA follows: TGTGCCAGCAGCGGCAGCGGGAGTCCCTACGAGCAGTACTTC. This codes for CASSGSGSPYEQYF. Full variable domain (outside the CDR3, taken from reference TRBV9 and TRBJ2-7): DSGVTQTPKHLITATGQRVTLRCSPRSGDLSVYWYQQSLDQGLQFLIQYYNGEERAKGNILERFSAQQFPDLHSELNLSSLELGDSALYFCASSGSGSPYEQYFGPGTRLTVT.

The rearrangement joins TRBV4-1 to TRBJ2-5; D remains ambiguous. CDR3 length equals 14 residues. Trimming cost V 3 bases and J 3 bases, with 11 bases left between them. CDR1 and CDR2 from the germline V gene are MGHRA and YSYEKL. The CDR3 sequence: CASSQNLQKETQYF. CDR3 in DNA: TGCGCCAGCAGCCAGAACCTCCAGAAAGAGACCCAGTACTTC.

This chain connects TRBV11-2 to TRBJ2-7, with TRBD1 matching over 9 bases. This CDR3 has 15 residues. Germline V gene data show CDR1 as SGHAT and CDR2 as FQNNGV. Germline trimming cut 4 bases from V and 2 bases from J; bases unmatched to any gene: 6. CDR3 coding DNA: TGTGCCAGCAGCTCCCGGGACAGGGCACCCTACGAGCAGTACTTC. Its translation is CASSSRDRAPYEQYF.

The J gene is TRBJ1-1, the V gene TRBV19, with 8 bases lining up with TRBD1. Trimming cost V 5 bases and J 2 bases; bases outside gene matches: 7. The length of the CDR3 is 15 residues. CDR1 is LNHDA, CDR2 SQIVND, per germline (reference sequence). The CDR3 nucleotides read TGTGCCAGTAGTCCAACAGGGGGTGTAAACACTGAAGCTTTCTTT. Translating it yields CASSPTGGVNTEAFF. The full variable domain, its missing parts supplied by reference TRBV19 and TRBJ1-1, is DGGITQSPKYLFRKEGQNVTLSCEQNLNHDAMYWYRQDPGQGLRLIYYSQIVNDFQKGDIAEGYSVSREKKESFPLTVTSAQKNPTAFYLCASSPTGGVNTEAFFGQGTRLTVV.

The J gene is TRBJ2-1, the V gene TRBV9; TRBD2 is a possible D gene (6 bases). CDR3 size: 13 residues. Germline CDR1 SGDLS, CDR2 YYNGEE. V lost 4 bases, J lost 6 bases, and 11 bases lay in between. In nucleotides, the CDR3 is TGTGCCAGCAGCCCGGAGGGCTTCAATGAGCAGTTCTTC. It encodes CASSPEGFNEQFF.

This chain uses TRBV15 with TRBJ1-1; 7 bases map to TRBD1. The V segment lost 11 bases and the J segment 6 bases; nucleotides outside the gene matches: 12. The CDR3 covers 13 residues. From germline, CDR1 is LNHNV and CDR2 YYDKDF (reference sequence). The DNA for the CDR3 is TGTGCCGCAAGAGGACAGGAGGTCGCTGAAGCTTTCTTT. Protein: CAARGQEVAEAFF.

This sequence joins TRBV7-8 and TRBJ1-5, with 7 bases fitting TRBD1. This CDR3 has 14 residues. Germline V CDR1 and CDR2: SGHVS, FQNEAQ. Trimming cost V 3 bases and J 7 bases; bases outside gene matches: 6. CDR3 sequence reads: CASSFTGADQPQHF. Here the CDR3 DNA reads TGTGCCAGCAGCTTTACAGGGGCGGACCAGCCCCAGCATTTT.

The chain is built from TRBV6-6 and TRBJ1-4; TRBD1 agrees at 7 bases. The V gene's germline CDR1 is MNHNY and CDR2 SVGAGI (reference sequence). The CDR3 is 16 residues long. With 0 bases clipped from V and 8 bases from J, the junction kept 9 bases outside the gene matches. This CDR3 is CASSYSGTVRGEKLFF. CDR3 nucleotide sequence: TGTGCCAGCAGTTACTCGGGGACAGTTCGGGGCGAAAAACTGTTTTTT.

This clone is a singleton in its sample. V and J are TRBV19 and TRBJ1-1; no clear D. In germline, CDR1 is LNHDA, CDR2 SQIVND (reference sequence). The CDR3 consists of 14 residues. V shed 4 bases and J shed 3 bases, with 12 bases lying between them. In DNA, the CDR3 is TGTGCCAGTAGTAGGGGAGGAGTGTACACTGAAGCTTTCTTT. Its protein product is CASSRGGVYTEAFF.

The gene calls are TRBV27 and TRBJ1-2; tentative D call: TRBD1 (5 bases). V gave up 2 bases and J gave up 8 bases, with 12 bases separating them. Germline CDR1 and CDR2: MNHEY and SMNVEV (reference sequence). This CDR3 is built from 13 residues. The CDR3 DNA reads as TGTGCCAGCAGTTTAGAGTGGGGGAGGGGCTACACCTTC. Its translation: CASSLEWGRGYTF.

The chain has TRBV27 and TRBJ1-6, with TRBD1 identical over 7 bases. The V gene end was trimmed by 4 bases and the J gene end by 7 bases; junction bases not matched to a gene: 7. Germline CDR1 is MNHEY and CDR2 is SMNVEV (reference sequence). The CDR3 runs 15 residues. The CDR3 nucleotides are TGTGCCAGCAGTTCAGGGGGGTGGGGGAATTCACCCCTCCACTTT. Its translation is CASSSGGWGNSPLHF.

This clone was observed a few times. The chain recombines TRBV6-5 with TRBJ1-4; D is unclear. The V end lost 8 bases, the J end lost 6 bases, and 16 bases lay between the germline ends. Per the germline V gene, CDR1 is MNHEY and CDR2 is SVGAGI. This CDR3 is 14 amino acids long. The CDR3 loop is CASRITSGHEKLFF. DNA for the CDR3: TGTGCCAGCCGGATTACGTCGGGCCATGAAAAACTGTTTTTT.